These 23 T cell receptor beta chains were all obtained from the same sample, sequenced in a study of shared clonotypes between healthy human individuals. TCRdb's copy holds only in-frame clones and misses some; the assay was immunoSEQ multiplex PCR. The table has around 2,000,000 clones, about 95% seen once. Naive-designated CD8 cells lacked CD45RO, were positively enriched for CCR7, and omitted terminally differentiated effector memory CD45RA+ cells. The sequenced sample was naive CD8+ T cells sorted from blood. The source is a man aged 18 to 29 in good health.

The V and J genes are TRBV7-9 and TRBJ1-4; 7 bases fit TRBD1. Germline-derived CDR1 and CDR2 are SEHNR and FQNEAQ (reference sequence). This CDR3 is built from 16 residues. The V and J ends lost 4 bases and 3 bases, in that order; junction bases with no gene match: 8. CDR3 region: CASSYPTGDPNEKLFF. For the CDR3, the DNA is TGTGCCAGCAGCTATCCCACAGGGGACCCTAATGAAAAACTGTTTTTT.

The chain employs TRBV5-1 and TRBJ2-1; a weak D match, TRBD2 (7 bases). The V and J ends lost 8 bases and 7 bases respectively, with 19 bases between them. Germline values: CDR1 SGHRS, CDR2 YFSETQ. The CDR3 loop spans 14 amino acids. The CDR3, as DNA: TGCGCCAGTTCTCCCGTGGGGGGGCTTAATGAGCAGTTCTTC. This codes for CASSPVGGLNEQFF.

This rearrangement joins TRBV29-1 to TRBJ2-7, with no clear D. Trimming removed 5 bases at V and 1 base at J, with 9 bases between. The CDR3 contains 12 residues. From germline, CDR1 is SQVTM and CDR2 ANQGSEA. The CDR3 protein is CSVTKESYEQYF. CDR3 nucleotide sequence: TGCAGCGTTACTAAGGAATCCTACGAGCAGTACTTC.

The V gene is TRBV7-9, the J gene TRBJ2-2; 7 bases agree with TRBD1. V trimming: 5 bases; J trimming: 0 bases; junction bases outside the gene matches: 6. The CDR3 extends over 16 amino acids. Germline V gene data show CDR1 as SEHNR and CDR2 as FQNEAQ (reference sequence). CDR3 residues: CASSLPGQTNTGELFF. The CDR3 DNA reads TGTGCCAGCAGCCTGCCGGGACAGACGAACACCGGGGAGCTGTTTTTT.

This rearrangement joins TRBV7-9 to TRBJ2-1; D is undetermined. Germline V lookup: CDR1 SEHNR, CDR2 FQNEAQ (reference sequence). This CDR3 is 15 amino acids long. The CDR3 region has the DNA TGTGCTAACGTCTTAGGCCCACATTACGGGAATGAGCAGTTCTTC. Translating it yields CANVLGPHYGNEQFF.

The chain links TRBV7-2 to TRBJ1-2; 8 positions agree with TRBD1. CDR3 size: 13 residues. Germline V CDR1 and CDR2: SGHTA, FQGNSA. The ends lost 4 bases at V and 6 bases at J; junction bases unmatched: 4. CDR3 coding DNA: TGTGCCAGCAGCTCGGACAGGGAGAATGGCTACACCTTC. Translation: CASSSDRENGYTF.

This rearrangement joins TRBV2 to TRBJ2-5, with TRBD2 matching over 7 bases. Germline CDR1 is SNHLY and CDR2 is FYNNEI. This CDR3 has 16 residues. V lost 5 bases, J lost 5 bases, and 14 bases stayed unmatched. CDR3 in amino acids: CASSLSTRGESETQYF. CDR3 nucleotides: TGTGCCAGCAGTCTGAGCACTCGGGGGGAGAGTGAGACCCAGTACTTC. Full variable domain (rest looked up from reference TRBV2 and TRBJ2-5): EPEVTQTPSHQVTQMGQEVILRCVPISNHLYFYWYRQILGQKVEFLVSFYNNEISEKSEIFDDQFSVERPDGSNFTLKIRSTKLEDSAMYFCASSLSTRGESETQYFGPGTRLLVL.

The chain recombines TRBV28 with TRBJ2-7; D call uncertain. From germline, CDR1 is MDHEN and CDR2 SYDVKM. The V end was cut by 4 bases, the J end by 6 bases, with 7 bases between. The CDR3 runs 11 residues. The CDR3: CASSWIGEQYF. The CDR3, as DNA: TGTGCCAGCAGTTGGATTGGCGAGCAGTACTTC.

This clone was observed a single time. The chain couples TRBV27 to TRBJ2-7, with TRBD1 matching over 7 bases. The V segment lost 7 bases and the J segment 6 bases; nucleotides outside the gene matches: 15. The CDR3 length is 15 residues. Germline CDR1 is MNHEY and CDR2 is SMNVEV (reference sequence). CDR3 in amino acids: CASTSTGPLLGEQYF. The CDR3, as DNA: TGTGCCAGCACCTCGACAGGGCCGTTGTTGGGCGAGCAGTACTTC.

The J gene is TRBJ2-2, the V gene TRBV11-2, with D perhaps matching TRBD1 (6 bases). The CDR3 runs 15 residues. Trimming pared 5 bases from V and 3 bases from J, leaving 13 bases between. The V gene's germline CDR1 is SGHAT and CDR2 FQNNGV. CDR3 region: CASSPPGHYTGELFF. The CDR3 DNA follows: TGTGCCAGCAGCCCGCCGGGACACTACACCGGGGAGCTGTTTTTT.

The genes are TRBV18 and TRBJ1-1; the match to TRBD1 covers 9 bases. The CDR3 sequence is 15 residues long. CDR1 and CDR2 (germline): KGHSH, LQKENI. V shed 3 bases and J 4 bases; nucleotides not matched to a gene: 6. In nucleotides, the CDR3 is TGTGCCAGCTCACCCGGGACAGGGTTTACCACTGAAGCTTTCTTT. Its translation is CASSPGTGFTTEAFF.

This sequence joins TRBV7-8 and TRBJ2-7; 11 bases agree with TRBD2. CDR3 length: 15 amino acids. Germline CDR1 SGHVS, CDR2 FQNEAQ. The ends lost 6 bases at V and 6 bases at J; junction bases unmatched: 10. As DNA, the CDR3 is TGTGCCAGCAGTTCCGGTAGCGGGAGGGCCTCCGAGCAGTACTTC. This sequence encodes CASSSGSGRASEQYF.

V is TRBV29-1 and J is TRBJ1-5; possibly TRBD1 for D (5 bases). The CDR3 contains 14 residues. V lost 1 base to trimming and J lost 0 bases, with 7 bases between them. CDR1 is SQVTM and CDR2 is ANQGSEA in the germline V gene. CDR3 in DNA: TGCAGCGTTGAAGGGGACGGTAGCAATCAGCCCCAGCATTTT. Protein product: CSVEGDGSNQPQHF.

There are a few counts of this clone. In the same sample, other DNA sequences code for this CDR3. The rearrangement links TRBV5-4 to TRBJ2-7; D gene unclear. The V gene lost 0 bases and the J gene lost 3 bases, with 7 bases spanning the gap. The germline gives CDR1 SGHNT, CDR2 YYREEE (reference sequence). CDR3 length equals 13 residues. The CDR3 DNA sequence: TGTGCCAGCAGCTTGGGTGGGAACTACGAGCAGTACTTC. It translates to CASSLGGNYEQYF.

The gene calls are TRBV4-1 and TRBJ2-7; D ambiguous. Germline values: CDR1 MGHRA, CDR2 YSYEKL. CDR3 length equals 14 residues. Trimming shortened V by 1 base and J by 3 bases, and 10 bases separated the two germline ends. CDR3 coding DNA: TGCGCCAGCAGCCAAGCGGTTTTGGACTACGAGCAGTACTTC. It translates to CASSQAVLDYEQYF.

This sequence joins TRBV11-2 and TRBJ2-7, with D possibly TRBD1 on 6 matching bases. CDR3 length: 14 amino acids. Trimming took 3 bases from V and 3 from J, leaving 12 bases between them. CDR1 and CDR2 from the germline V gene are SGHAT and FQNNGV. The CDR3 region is CASSFGQGYYEQYF. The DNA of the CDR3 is TGTGCCAGCAGCTTTGGCCAGGGGTACTACGAGCAGTACTTC. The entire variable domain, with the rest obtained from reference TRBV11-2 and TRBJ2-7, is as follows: EAGVAQSPRYKIIEKRQSVAFWCNPISGHATLYWYQQILGQGPKLLIQFQNNGVVDDSQLPKDRFSAERLKGVDSTLKIQPAKLEDSAVYLCASSFGQGYYEQYFGPGTRLTVT.

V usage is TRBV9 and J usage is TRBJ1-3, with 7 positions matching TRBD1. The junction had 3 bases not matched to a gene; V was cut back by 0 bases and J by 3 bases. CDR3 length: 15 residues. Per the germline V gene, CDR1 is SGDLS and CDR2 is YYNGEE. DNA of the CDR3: TGTGCCAGCAGCGTAGGAGGGGGCGTTGGAAACACCATATATTTT. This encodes CASSVGGGVGNTIYF.

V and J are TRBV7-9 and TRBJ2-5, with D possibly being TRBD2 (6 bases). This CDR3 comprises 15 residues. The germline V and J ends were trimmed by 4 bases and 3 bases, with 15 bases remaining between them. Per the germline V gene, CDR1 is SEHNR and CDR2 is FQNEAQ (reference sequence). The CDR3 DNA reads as TGTGCCAGCAGCTCCCCGGAGGGTGATAAAGAGACCCAGTACTTC. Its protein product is CASSSPEGDKETQYF.

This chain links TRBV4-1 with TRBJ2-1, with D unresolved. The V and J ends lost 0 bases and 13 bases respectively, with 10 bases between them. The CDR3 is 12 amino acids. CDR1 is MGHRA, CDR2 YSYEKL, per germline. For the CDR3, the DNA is TGCGCCAGCAGCCAAGATGAACTAAGTCAGTTCTTC. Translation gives CASSQDELSQFF.

The CDR3 reads CASSFGTRSLNEQFF. For the CDR3, the DNA is TGTGCCAGCAGCTTCGGGACTAGATCGCTCAATGAGCAGTTCTTC. The chain couples TRBV7-2 to TRBJ2-1, with 8 bases identical to TRBD2. This CDR3 contains 15 residues. CDR1 is SGHTA and CDR2 is FQGNSA in the germline V gene. The V gene end was trimmed by 3 bases and the J gene end by 6 bases; junction bases not matched to a gene: 7. Filled out from reference TRBV7-2 and TRBJ2-1, the complete variable domain reads GAGVSQSPSNKVTEKGKDVELRCDPISGHTALYWYRQSLGQGLEFLIYFQGNSAPDKSGLPSDRFSAERTGGSVSTLTIQRTQQEDSAVYLCASSFGTRSLNEQFFGPGTRLTVL.

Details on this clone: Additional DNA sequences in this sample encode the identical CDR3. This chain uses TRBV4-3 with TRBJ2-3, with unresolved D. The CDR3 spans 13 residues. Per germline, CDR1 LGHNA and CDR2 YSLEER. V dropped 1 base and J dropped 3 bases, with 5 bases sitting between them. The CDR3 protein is CASSQAVTDTQYF. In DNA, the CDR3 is TGCGCCAGCAGCCAAGCCGTAACAGATACGCAGTATTTT.

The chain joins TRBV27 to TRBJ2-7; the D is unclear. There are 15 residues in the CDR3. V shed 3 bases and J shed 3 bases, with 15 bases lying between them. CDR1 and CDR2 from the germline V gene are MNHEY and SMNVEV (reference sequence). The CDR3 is CASSFGTTQYYEQYF. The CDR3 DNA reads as TGTGCCAGCAGTTTTGGAACTACTCAGTACTACGAGCAGTACTTC.

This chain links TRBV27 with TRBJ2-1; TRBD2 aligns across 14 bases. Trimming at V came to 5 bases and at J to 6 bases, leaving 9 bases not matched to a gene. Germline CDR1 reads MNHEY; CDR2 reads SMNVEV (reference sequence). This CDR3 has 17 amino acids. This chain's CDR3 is CASSPLGTSGSSNEQFF. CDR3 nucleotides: TGTGCCAGCAGTCCGTTAGGGACTAGCGGGAGTTCCAATGAGCAGTTCTTC.